This TCR beta chain was recovered during a study of human T cells and chemical hapten exposure. Study as a whole: Variability of per-sample TCR yields stemmed mainly from small differences in pooled library volume. Broader study findings: Among TCRs, those above 1 in 1000 frequency were unaffected by DPC sensitization.

CDR3 length equals 17 residues. Losses at the gene ends were 1 base for V and 7 bases for J; bases not matched to a gene: 12. The germline V gene encodes CDR1 SGHVS and CDR2 FNYEAQ. As to time point: healthy volunteer bleed at 6 weeks. Total RNA extraction was carried out from unfractionated whole blood. This clonotype came up many times. Its antigen is not known. Individual cDNA molecules (in the library) carried attached unique molecular identifiers. MiXCR was run by TCRdb on the RACE reads, yielding one entry per CDR3 protein. Of 60,000 to 90,000 distinct CDR3 sequences listed, around 9.3% were seen once; the top ten hold less than 2%.

The sequencing input was whole blood. The rearrangement uses TRBV7-6 and TRBJ2-5; 10 nucleotides agree with TRBD2. This TCR derives from a female donor in good health. Some clones in this sample may be carry-over from other donors' samples. The CDR3 region is CASSLVRQRGGVLTQYF. CDR3 in DNA: TGTGCCAGCAGCTTAGTCCGTCAGCGGGGGGGCGTTTTGACCCAGTACTTC.